One sample yielded the 7 T cell receptor beta chains listed below, sequenced in a study of CD8+CD57+ T cells in acquired aplastic anemia. Patients who underwent sequencing had shown CD8+CD57+ cell expansion by flow cytometry. CDR3 and TCR beta VDJ profiling relied on a genomic DNA template. TCRdb re-derived calls from the reads in MiXCR, one entry per CDR3 protein. The sample lists about 470,000 distinct CDR3 sequences, about a third occurring once. The specimen was sorted CD4+, CD8+, or CD8+CD57+ T cells (not recorded which) from PBMCs. The receptors were gathered from a human donor with aplastic anemia.

The rearrangement joins TRBV29-1 to TRBJ1-2; D possibly corresponds to TRBD1 (5 bases). The CDR3 length is 14 residues. V lost 7 bases, J lost 4 bases, and 19 bases lay in between. CDR1 SQVTM and CDR2 ANQGSEA come from the germline V gene. The CDR3 sequence is CSAGEGSGVYGYTF. CDR3 bases: TGCAGCGCGGGAGAGGGGAGTGGGGTCTATGGCTACACCTTC.

This clonotype was seen many times. The chain carries TRBV7-2 and TRBJ2-7, with 8 bases that match TRBD1. The germline V gene encodes CDR1 SGHTA and CDR2 FQGNSA. The CDR3 spans 15 residues. V shed 5 bases and J 2 bases; nucleotides not matched to a gene: 8. CDR3 protein: CASSPYLQGAYEQYF. CDR3 coding DNA: TGTGCCAGCAGCCCCTACCTACAGGGGGCCTACGAGCAGTACTTC.

This clonotype was seen only a few times. J is TRBJ2-1 and V is TRBV7-3, with TRBD2 matching 9 bases. This CDR3 contains 14 residues. CDR1 and CDR2 (germline): SGHTA, FQGTGA. V lost 5 bases to trimming and J lost 7 bases; unmatched junction nucleotides: 6. The CDR3 spells CASSQSGGLNEQFF. The CDR3 DNA reads TGTGCCAGCAGCCAAAGCGGGGGGTTAAATGAGCAGTTCTTC.

The V gene is TRBV29-1, the J gene TRBJ1-2; TRBD1 aligns across 7 bases. The CDR3 loop spans 12 amino acids. The germline V gene encodes CDR1 SQVTM and CDR2 ANQGSEA. V dropped 3 bases and J dropped 8; count of bases not matched to a gene: 6. The CDR3 spells CSVDPTGDGYTF. DNA of the CDR3: TGCAGCGTTGACCCAACAGGGGACGGCTACACCTTC. Complete variable domain (other parts from reference TRBV29-1 and TRBJ1-2): SAVISQKPSRDICQRGTSLTIQCQVDSQVTMMFWYRQQPGQSLTLIATANQGSEATYESGFVIDKFPISRPNLTFSTLTVSNMSPEDSSIYLCSVDPTGDGYTFGSGTRLTVV.

The V and J genes are TRBV20-1 and TRBJ1-5, with 8 positions matching TRBD1. The CDR3 runs to 16 residues. Germline CDR1 is DFQATT and CDR2 is SNEGSKA (reference sequence). The V and J ends lost 4 bases and 3 bases, in that order; junction bases with no gene match: 11. The CDR3 coding sequence is TGCAGTGCTACCGGGACAGGACAGAGAGTCAATCAGCCCCAGCATTTT. Its translation is CSATGTGQRVNQPQHF.

The J gene is TRBJ2-1, the V gene TRBV7-2, with D hard to call. The CDR3 covers 13 residues. V was shortened by 7 bases and J by 8 bases, with 15 bases between the two germline ends. The germline CDR1 and CDR2 sequences are SGHTA and FQGNSA. The CDR3 spells CASTLNQVDEQFF. The CDR3 DNA follows: TGTGCCAGCACCTTGAACCAAGTGGATGAGCAGTTCTTC.

This clonotype was observed many times. The chain is built from TRBV7-9 and TRBJ2-4; D ambiguous. V lost 5 bases and J 10 bases, leaving 15 bases between the germline ends. CDR3 length: 13 amino acids. Germline V CDR1 and CDR2: SEHNR, FQNEAQ (reference sequence). CDR3 residues: CASSPDLGTIQYF. CDR3 bases: TGTGCCAGCAGCCCGGACCTCGGAACAATTCAGTACTTC.